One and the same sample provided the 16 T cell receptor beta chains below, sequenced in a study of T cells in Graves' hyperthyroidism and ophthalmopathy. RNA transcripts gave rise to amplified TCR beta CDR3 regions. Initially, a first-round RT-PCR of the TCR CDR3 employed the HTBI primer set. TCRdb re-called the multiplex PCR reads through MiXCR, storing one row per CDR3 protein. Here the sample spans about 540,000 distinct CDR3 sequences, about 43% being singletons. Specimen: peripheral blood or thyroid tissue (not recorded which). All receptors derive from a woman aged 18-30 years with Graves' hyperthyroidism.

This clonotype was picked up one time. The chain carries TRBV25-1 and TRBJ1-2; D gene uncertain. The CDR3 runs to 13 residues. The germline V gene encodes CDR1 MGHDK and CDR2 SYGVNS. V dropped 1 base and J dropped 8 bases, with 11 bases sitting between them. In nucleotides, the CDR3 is TGTGCCAGCAGTGAATCTTTTTTTTTCGGCTACACCTTC. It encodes CASSESFFFGYTF.

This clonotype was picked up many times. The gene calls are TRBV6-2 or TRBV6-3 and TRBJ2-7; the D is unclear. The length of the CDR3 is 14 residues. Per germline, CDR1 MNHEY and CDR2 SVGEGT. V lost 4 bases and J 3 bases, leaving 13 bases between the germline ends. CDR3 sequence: CASSSGPVSYEQYF. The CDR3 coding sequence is TGTGCCAGCAGTTCCGGACCTGTGAGCTACGAGCAGTACTTC.

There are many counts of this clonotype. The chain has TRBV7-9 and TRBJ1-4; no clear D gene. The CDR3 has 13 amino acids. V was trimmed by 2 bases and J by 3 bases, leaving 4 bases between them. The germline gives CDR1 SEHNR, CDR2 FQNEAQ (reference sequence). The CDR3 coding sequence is TGTGCCAGCAGCTTACAATCTAATGAAAAACTGTTTTTT. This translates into CASSLQSNEKLFF.

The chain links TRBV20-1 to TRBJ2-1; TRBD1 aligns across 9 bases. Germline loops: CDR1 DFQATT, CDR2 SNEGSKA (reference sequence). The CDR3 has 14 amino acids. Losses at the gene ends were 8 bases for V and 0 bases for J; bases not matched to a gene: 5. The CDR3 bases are TGCAGTTCAAGGACAGGGGTCTCCTACAATGAGCAGTTCTTC. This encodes CSSRTGVSYNEQFF.

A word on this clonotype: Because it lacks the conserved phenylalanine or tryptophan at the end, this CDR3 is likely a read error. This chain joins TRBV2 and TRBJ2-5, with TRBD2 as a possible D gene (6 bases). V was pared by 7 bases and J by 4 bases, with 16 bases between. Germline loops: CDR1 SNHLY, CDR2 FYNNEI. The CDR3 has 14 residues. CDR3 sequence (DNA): TGTGCCAGCAACCTCGGGGGTCCCACAGAGACCCAGTACCTC. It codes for CASNLGGPTETQYL.

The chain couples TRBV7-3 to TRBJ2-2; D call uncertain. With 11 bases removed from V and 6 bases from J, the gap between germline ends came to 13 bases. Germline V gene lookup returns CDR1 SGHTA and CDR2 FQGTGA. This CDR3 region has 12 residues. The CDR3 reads CAWQGLPGELFF. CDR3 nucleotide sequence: TGTGCCTGGCAAGGGTTACCCGGGGAGCTGTTTTTT.

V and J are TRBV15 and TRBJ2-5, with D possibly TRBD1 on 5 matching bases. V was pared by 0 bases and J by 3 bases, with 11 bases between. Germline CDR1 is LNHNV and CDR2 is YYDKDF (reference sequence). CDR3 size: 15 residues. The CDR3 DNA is TGTGCCACCAGCAGAGAAAGGACATTTAAAGAGACCCAGTACTTC. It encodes CATSRERTFKETQYF.

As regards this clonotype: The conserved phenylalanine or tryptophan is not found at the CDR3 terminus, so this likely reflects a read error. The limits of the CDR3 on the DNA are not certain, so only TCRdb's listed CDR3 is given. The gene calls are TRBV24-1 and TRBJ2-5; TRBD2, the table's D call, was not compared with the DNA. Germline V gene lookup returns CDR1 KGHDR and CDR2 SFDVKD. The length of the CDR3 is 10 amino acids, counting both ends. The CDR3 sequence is CATSEKTSGV.

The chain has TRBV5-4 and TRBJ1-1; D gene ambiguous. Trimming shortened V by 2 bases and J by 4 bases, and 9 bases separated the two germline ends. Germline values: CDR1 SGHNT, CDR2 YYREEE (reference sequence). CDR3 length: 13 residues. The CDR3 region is CASSLYASTEAFF. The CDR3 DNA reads TGTGCCAGCAGCTTATACGCGAGCACTGAAGCTTTCTTT.

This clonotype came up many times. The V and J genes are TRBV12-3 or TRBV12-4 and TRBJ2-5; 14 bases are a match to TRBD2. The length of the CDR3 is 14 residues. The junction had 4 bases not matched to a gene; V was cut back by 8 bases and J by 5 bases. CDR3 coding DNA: TGTGCCAGCCCGGGACTAGCGGGAGTGGAGACCCAGTACTTC. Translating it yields CASPGLAGVETQYF.

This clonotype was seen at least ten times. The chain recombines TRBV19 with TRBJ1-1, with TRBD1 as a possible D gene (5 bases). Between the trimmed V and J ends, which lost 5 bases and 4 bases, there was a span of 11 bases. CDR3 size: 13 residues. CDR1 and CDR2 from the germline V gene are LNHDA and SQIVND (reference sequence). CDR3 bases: TGTGCCAGTAGTGACCGGAGGGGCACTGAAGCTTTCTTT. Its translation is CASSDRRGTEAFF.

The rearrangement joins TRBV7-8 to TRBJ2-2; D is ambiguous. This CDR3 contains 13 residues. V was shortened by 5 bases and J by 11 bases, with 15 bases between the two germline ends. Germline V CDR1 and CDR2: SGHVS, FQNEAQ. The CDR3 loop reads CASSPAYVNELFF. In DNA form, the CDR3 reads TGTGCCAGCAGCCCAGCCTACGTCAATGAGCTGTTTTTT.

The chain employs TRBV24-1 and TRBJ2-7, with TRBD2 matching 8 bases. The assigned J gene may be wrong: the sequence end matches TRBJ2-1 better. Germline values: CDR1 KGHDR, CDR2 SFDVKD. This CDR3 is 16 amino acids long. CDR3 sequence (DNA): TGTGCCACCAGTGATCCCAAGCGGGAGTGGTACAATGAGCAGTTCTTC. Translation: CATSDPKREWYNEQFF.

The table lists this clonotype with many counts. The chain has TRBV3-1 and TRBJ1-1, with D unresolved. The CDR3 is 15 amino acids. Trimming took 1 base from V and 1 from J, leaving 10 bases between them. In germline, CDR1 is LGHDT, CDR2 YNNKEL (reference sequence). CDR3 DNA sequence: TGTGCCAGCAGCCAAGTGTTCCGGGGGAACACTGAAGCTTTCTTT. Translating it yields CASSQVFRGNTEAFF.

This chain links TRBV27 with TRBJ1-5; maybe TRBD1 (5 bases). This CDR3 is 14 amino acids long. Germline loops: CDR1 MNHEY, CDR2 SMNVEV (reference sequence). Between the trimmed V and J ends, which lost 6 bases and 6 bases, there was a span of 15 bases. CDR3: CASRPGGGTQPQHF. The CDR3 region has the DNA TGTGCCAGCAGGCCAGGCGGGGGGACTCAGCCCCAGCATTTT.

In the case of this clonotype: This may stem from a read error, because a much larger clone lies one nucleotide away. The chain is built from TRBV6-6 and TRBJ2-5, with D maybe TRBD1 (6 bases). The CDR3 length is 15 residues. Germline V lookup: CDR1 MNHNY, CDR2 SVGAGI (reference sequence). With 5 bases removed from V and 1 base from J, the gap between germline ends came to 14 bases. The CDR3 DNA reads TGTGCCAGCAGTCAGGGGATTAGCATCCAAGAGACCCAGTACTTC. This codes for CASSQGISIQETQYF.